This TCR beta chain was found in a study of T cell responses to AZD1222 COVID-19 vaccine. Per the germline V gene, CDR1 is LGHNA and CDR2 is YNFKEQ. Trimming left V 7 bases short and J 7 bases short, with 14 bases between. The CDR3 has 14 residues. Overall study findings and caveats: Sampling that yielded the repertoires occurred only after the peak T cell response. Most donors were white British and more were female, and clonal diversity was possibly underestimated. Spike-spanning, vaccine-associated CD4 TCRs were dominant at 160-218 and 743-854.

TCRdb's copy holds only in-frame clones and misses some; the assay was immunoSEQ multiplex PCR. The sample consists of nearly 95,000 clones, 80% to 90% of them appearing once. For this clone: Its antigen is still unknown.

Samples with a second dose at about 4 or about 12 weeks were pooled together. Sequenced material: peripheral blood, taken 28 days after the second AZD1222 dose. The chain employs TRBV4-2 and TRBJ1-6; no clear D gene. The receptor was derived from an adult who received the AZD1222 COVID-19 vaccine. This CDR3 reads CASTPPGRNSPLHF. The CDR3 region has the DNA TGTGCCAGCACCCCCCCGGGTAGAAATTCACCCCTCCACTTT.